The rows below give T cell receptor beta chains drawn from one sample of a study of technical replicates of blood from a handful of donors. Repertoires were generated with immunoSEQ multiplex PCR, while TCRdb's copy carries only in-frame clones and drops some. The profile covers around 80,000 clones, with around 91% appearing a single time and 0.35% to 0.45% taken by the ten largest. Sample: T cells isolated from PBMCs. Receptor source: a human donor in good health. The CDR3 runs from the conserved cysteine through the conserved F or W. The order of the fields is V gene, D gene, J gene, clone size, CDR3 protein, CDR3 DNA. The D gene is left open where the match is weak. Clone size is not always given. Where it is, it says once, few, many or a class for expanded clones.

TRBV19,TRBD1,TRBJ1-1,.,CASSIHRGRYTEAFF,TGTGCCAGTAGTATACACAGGGGGCGGTACACTGAAGCTTTCTTT
TRBV7-3,TRBD1,TRBJ2-7,.,CASSLGQDGSYEQYF,TGTGCCAGCAGCCTAGGACAGGACGGCTCCTACGAGCAGTACTTC
TRBV5-1,TRBD1,TRBJ2-1,.,CASSGGQGMYNEQFF,TGCGCCAGCAGCGGGGGACAGGGGATGTACAATGAGCAGTTCTTC
TRBV11-3,.,TRBJ2-5,.,CASSHREETQYF,TGTGCCAGCAGCCACAGGGAAGAGACCCAGTACTTC
TRBV19,.,TRBJ1-4,.,CASSHRATNEKLFF,TGTGCCAGTAGTCACAGGGCAACTAATGAAAAACTGTTTTTT
TRBV6-1,TRBD1,TRBJ1-2,.,CASSDLGQGVFGYTF,TGTGCCAGCAGTGATTTAGGACAGGGGGTGTTTGGCTACACCTTC
TRBV4-2,TRBD1,TRBJ1-5,few,CASSHILRGSNQPQHF,TGTGCCAGCAGCCATATACTCAGGGGGAGCAATCAGCCCCAGCATTTT
TRBV29-1,TRBD2,TRBJ2-1,.,CSVVWPLAGAHEQFF,TGCAGCGTTGTTTGGCCCCTAGCGGGAGCGCATGAGCAGTTCTTC
TRBV7-8,TRBD2,TRBJ2-1,.,CASSPRTSGRVYNEQFF,TGTGCCAGCAGCCCCCGGACTAGCGGGAGGGTCTACAATGAGCAGTTCTTC
TRBV30,.,TRBJ1-1,.,CAWSVYGGGTEAFF,TGTGCCTGGAGTGTATACGGGGGGGGCACTGAAGCTTTCTTT